The present T cell receptor beta chain was sequenced within a study of T-cell reconstitution after alpha-beta-depleted transplantation in children listed by TCRdb under 2016. Describing the broader study: Using TCR repertoire profiling, the study quantitatively followed how T-cell immune reconstitution unfolded in children after TCRalphabeta/CD19-depleted allogeneic hematopoietic cell transplantation. Findings and caveats that apply to the study as a whole: The apparently early alphabetaT-cell count recovery about two months after transplant was reportedly dependent on only several hundred rapidly expanded clones derived from non-depleted graft cells. Over subsequent months, a decline in hyperexpanded clone frequencies was noted, and after one year, T-cell counts and TCRbeta diversity were mostly ascribed to newly produced T cells. In some patients, the high TCRbeta diversity seen at day 60 was put down to recipient T cells and intrathymic progenitors that had survived conditioning.

The library was generated by PCR. Sequenced using an Illumina HiSeq 2500. To normalize quantification of the TCRbeta repertoire, the TCR libraries were built with molecular barcoding that relied on unique molecular identifiers. Starting from the raw public reads, TCRdb applied fastp trimming at Q25, assembled clones with MiXCR and retained in-frame beta chains. Here each entry gathers all rows of one CDR3 protein and keeps the most common genes and DNA. This sample is represented by about 980,000 distinct CDR3 sequences; under 30% of them were singletons. The ten largest clones take up around 30% of the sample. The sample's treatment or condition label, in plain terms: allogeneic hematopoietic cell transplantation with graft depleted of TCRalphabeta T cells and CD19 B cells. The children who served as transplant recipients had been given grafts of TCRalphabeta/CD19-depleted allogeneic hematopoietic cells.

The germline ends are 20 bases apart after V is trimmed by 5 bases and J by 6 bases. From cysteine to phenylalanine, the CDR3 is 16 amino acids long. The kept DNA is CDR3 alone, 48 bases in frame from the first base. The germline V gene encodes CDR1 SGHRS and CDR2 YFSETQ. A remark on this clonotype: Its antigen is unknown. No per-base quality is available; no much larger clone lies one base away.

The receptor's source is a boy in the first two years of life who had a stem cell transplant for SCID, so the T cells may come from the graft donor. This sequence uses TRBV5-1 and TRBJ2-2; no D segment can be confidently identified. The sequenced sample was PBMCs, mostly from graft donor cells, obtained 360 days after TCRalphabeta/CD19-depleted stem cell transplant. The CDR3 protein is CASSFTPGLRAGELFF. The nucleotides read TGCGCCAGCAGTTTTACGCCGGGCCTAAGGGCCGGGGAGCTGTTTTTT.